The clone carrying this TCR beta chain was counted a single time. These data come from a study of blood T cell repertoires in COVID-19. Only in-frame clones appear in the TCRdb table, and some are missing; sequencing was by immunoSEQ multiplex PCR. The sample gives some 78,000 clones, about nine tenths of which show up once; 25% to 35% is in the top ten. The CDR3 covers 16 residues. Trimming at V came to 1 base and at J to 7 bases, leaving 10 bases not matched to a gene. Germline CDR1 and CDR2: GTSNPN and SVGIG (reference sequence). Material for sequencing was peripheral blood. V gene TRBV30 combines with J gene TRBJ1-6, with TRBD1 identical over 7 bases. This receptor was taken from a man aged 50-60 years with active or convalescent COVID-19. The CDR3 bases are TGTGCCTGGAGTGCTGCACCGGGACAGAGAAATTCACCCCTCCACTTT. Translated, it gives CAWSAAPGQRNSPLHF.